By proportion, the clone carrying this T cell receptor (beta chain) is medium-sized. Researchers took RNA transcripts and amplified the TCR beta CDR3 regions from them. HTBI primers drove first-round RT-PCR of the TCR CDR3. TCRdb used MiXCR to reprocess the multiplex PCR reads, holding one entry per CDR3 protein. The sample has roughly 160,000 distinct CDR3 sequences; over 7.5% are singletons. The V and J ends lost 0 bases and 5 bases respectively, with 11 bases between them. This CDR3 spans 15 amino acids. Germline CDR1 is MNHNS and CDR2 is SASEGT. The data derive from a study of T cells in Graves' hyperthyroidism and ophthalmopathy.

The chain employs TRBV6-1 and TRBJ1-3; D gene unclear. The sequenced material came from blood. This TCR was recovered from a woman aged 18-35 years with Graves' hyperthyroidism that later progressed to Graves' ophthalmopathy. This CDR3 reads CASSEAHVGRNTIYF. The CDR3 DNA reads TGTGCCAGCAGTGAAGCGCATGTTGGGAGAAACACCATATATTTT.